Listed here are 14 T cell receptor beta chains from one sample, sequenced in a study of T cells in localized non-small cell lung cancer. TCRdb's copy holds only in-frame clones and misses some; the assay was immunoSEQ multiplex PCR. The sample has several hundred clones, roughly 25% seen once; the top ten hold 23%. This specimen was lung tumor tissue, taken before any cancer treatment. These receptors were taken from a female donor aged 60 or older with stage I squamous cell lung carcinoma.

The chain is built from TRBV30 and TRBJ1-6; no clear D gene. Trimming pared 1 base from V and 16 bases from J, leaving 11 bases between. The CDR3 totals 11 residues. Germline CDR1 is GTSNPN and CDR2 is SVGIG (reference sequence). The CDR3 spells CAWSDKAELHF. The CDR3 DNA sequence: TGTGCCTGGAGTGACAAGGCGGAGCTCCACTTT.

The CDR3 coding sequence is TGCAGCGTTGATAGGACAGGGGACGCTGAAGCTTTCTTT. Translating gives CSVDRTGDAEAFF. The chain recombines TRBV29-1 with TRBJ1-1; 9 bases are shared with TRBD1. Germline V gene sequence: CDR1 SQVTM, CDR2 ANQGSEA. After removal of 3 bases from V and 6 bases from J, the junction contained 5 bases not matched to a gene. The CDR3 extends over 13 amino acids.

This clone was counted only a few times. This chain joins TRBV11-3 and TRBJ2-1, with TRBD2 matching 9 bases. The CDR3 contains 15 residues. J was trimmed by 5 bases and V by 1 base; bases with no gene match: 3. Germline V lookup: CDR1 SGHNT, CDR2 YENEEA. The CDR3 nucleotides read TGTGCCAGCAGCTTAGGTCGCGGGAGGGACAATGAGCAGTTCTTC. This encodes CASSLGRGRDNEQFF.

This rearrangement joins TRBV10-2 to TRBJ2-2, with 8 bases identical to TRBD2. The CDR3 runs 14 residues. V shed 5 bases and J 4 bases; nucleotides not matched to a gene: 3. The germline V gene has CDR1 WSHSY and CDR2 SAAADI. This CDR3 reads CASSLSGTTGELFF. The CDR3 coding sequence is TGCGCCAGCAGTCTTAGCGGGACCACCGGGGAGCTGTTTTTT.

By proportion, this clone is large. The chain recombines TRBV11-3 with TRBJ2-1; TRBD2 matches 11 bases. Looked up from germline, CDR1 is SGHNT and CDR2 is YENEEA. The ends lost 3 bases at V and 7 bases at J; junction bases unmatched: 5. The length of the CDR3 is 15 residues. The DNA for the CDR3 is TGTGCCAGCAGCTTTACTAGCGGGAGTCTTAATGAGCAGTTCTTC. Amino acids: CASSFTSGSLNEQFF.

A few counts support this clone. The chain has TRBV11-3 and TRBJ2-7; 8 nucleotides agree with TRBD1. CDR1 SGHNT and CDR2 YENEEA come from the germline V gene. V trimming: 8 bases; J trimming: 6 bases; junction bases outside the gene matches: 12. CDR3 length: 14 residues. Here the CDR3 reads CASAQGAGLIEQYF. The DNA for the CDR3 is TGTGCCAGCGCCCAGGGGGCGGGCCTTATCGAGCAGTACTTC.

This clone was counted between two and nine times. The genes are TRBV11-3 and TRBJ2-1; 9 nucleotides align to TRBD1. V shed 4 bases and J 6 bases; nucleotides not matched to a gene: 13. Per the germline V gene, CDR1 is SGHNT and CDR2 is YENEEA. The CDR3 is made up of 17 amino acids. CDR3 sequence: CASSSISGTGRINEQFF. The CDR3 DNA reads TGTGCCAGCAGCTCCATTTCCGGGACAGGGCGGATCAATGAGCAGTTCTTC.

In this sample, this clone is medium-sized. The chain recombines TRBV6-8 with TRBJ2-6; D unclear. The CDR3 runs to 15 residues. V gave up 5 bases and J gave up 4 bases, with 12 bases separating them. Germline V gene sequence: CDR1 MNHGY, CDR2 SAAAGT. The CDR3 loop is CASSETLGGANVLTF. The CDR3 nucleotides are TGTGCCAGCAGTGAGACTTTGGGAGGGGCCAACGTCCTGACTTTC.

The genes are TRBV30 and TRBJ2-7; D might be TRBD1 (6 bases). CDR1 GTSNPN and CDR2 SVGIG come from the germline V gene (reference sequence). This CDR3 comprises 12 residues. The V and J ends lost 1 base and 2 bases respectively, with 6 bases between them. As DNA, the CDR3 is TGTGCCTGGAGTGCAGGGGCCTACGAGCAGTACTTC. The encoded protein is CAWSAGAYEQYF.

This chain uses TRBV14 with TRBJ2-1; D is unresolved. This CDR3 comprises 12 residues. From germline, CDR1 is SGHDN and CDR2 FVKESK. Trimming cost V 4 bases and J 7 bases, with 8 bases left between them. This CDR3 reads CASSPNWNEQFF. The CDR3 DNA sequence: TGTGCCAGCAGCCCAAATTGGAATGAGCAGTTCTTC.

This clone was detected a few times. The rearrangement links TRBV9 to TRBJ1-1; D possibly corresponds to TRBD1 (6 bases). This CDR3 has 15 residues. Between the trimmed V and J ends, which lost 5 bases and 5 bases, there was a span of 19 bases. Germline CDR1 is SGDLS and CDR2 is YYNGEE. For the CDR3, the DNA is TGTGCCAGCAGTGGGGCGGGGGCTAGTAGTACTGAAGCTTTCTTT. It encodes CASSGAGASSTEAFF.

This clone was counted a few times. The V and J genes are TRBV25-1 and TRBJ2-1; D is possibly TRBD1 (7 bases). This CDR3 contains 13 residues. The V and J ends lost 5 bases and 8 bases respectively, with 13 bases between them. Germline-derived CDR1 and CDR2 are MGHDK and SYGVNS. CDR3 residues: CASSLGGGDEQFF. The CDR3 coding sequence is TGTGCCAGCAGTTTAGGAGGGGGCGATGAGCAGTTCTTC.

The chain has TRBV9 and TRBJ1-2; D gene ambiguous. The CDR3 loop spans 15 amino acids. Germline CDR1 SGDLS, CDR2 YYNGEE. V lost 6 bases and J 4 bases, leaving 19 bases between the germline ends. DNA of the CDR3: TGTGCCAGCACTGCTACCCCACAGAGCCTCTATGGCTACACCTTC. Protein: CASTATPQSLYGYTF.

The CDR3 coding sequence is TGTGCCAGTAAAAGGGGGTTTAATTCTGGCGAGCAGTACTTC. Its protein is CASKRGFNSGEQYF. This chain uses TRBV19 with TRBJ2-7, with D possibly being TRBD1 (6 bases). The CDR3 spans 14 residues. The V gene lost 7 bases and the J gene lost 6 bases, with 19 bases spanning the gap. From germline, CDR1 is LNHDA and CDR2 SQIVND (reference sequence). The full variable domain, with the rest looked up from reference TRBV19 and TRBJ2-7, is DGGITQSPKYLFRKEGQNVTLSCEQNLNHDAMYWYRQDPGQGLRLIYYSQIVNDFQKGDIAEGYSVSREKKESFPLTVTSAQKNPTAFYLCASKRGFNSGEQYFGPGTRLTVT.